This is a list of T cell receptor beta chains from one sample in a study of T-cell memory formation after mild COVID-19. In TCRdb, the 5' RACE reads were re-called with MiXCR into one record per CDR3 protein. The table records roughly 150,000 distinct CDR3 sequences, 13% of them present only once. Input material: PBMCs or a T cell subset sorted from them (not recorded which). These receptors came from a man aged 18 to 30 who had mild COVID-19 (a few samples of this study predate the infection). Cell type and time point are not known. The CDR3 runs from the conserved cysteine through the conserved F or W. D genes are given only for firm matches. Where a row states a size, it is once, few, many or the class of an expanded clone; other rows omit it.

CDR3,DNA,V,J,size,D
CASSVRSPLTDTQYF,TGTGCCAGCAGTGTGAGGTCACCCCTCACAGATACGCAGTATTTT,TRBV2,TRBJ2-3,.,.
CASSLSRSGGTDTQYF,TGTGCCAGCAGCTTATCTCGTAGCGGGGGCACAGATACGCAGTATTTT,TRBV7-3,TRBJ2-3,.,TRBD2
CASSLMQGGETQYF,TGTGCCAGCAGCTTAATGCAGGGCGGGGAGACCCAGTACTTC,TRBV7-8,TRBJ2-5,.,.
CASSLSLGGVETQYF,TGTGCCAGCAGCTTATCACTCGGAGGAGTGGAGACCCAGTACTTC,TRBV7-3,TRBJ2-5,few,.
CAWTIRGETQYF,TGTGCCTGGACTATCCGTGGAGAGACCCAGTACTTC,TRBV30,TRBJ2-5,few,.
CASSHQSTGGGGDTQYF,TGCGCCAGCAGCCACCAGAGTACAGGGGGCGGAGGGGATACGCAGTATTTT,TRBV4-1,TRBJ2-3,.,TRBD1
CASSELGTDTQYF,TGTGCCAGCAGTGAACTCGGGACAGATACGCAGTATTTT,TRBV6-1,TRBJ2-3,few,.
CASSSGPTVLAKNIQYF,TGCGCCAGCAGCTCGGGGCCGACAGTTCTAGCCAAAAACATTCAGTACTTC,TRBV5-1,TRBJ2-4,.,.
CASSSNTEAFF,TGTGCCAGCAGCTCCAACACTGAAGCTTTCTTT,TRBV5-4,TRBJ1-1,many,.
CASSLRLDPRNQRQHF,TGTGCCAGCAGTTTGCGTCTGGACCCGAGGAATCAGCGCCAGCATTTT,TRBV6-2/TRBV6-3,TRBJ1-5,.,.
CASREGKLRETYNEQFF,TGCGCCAGCAGAGAGGGGAAGTTGAGGGAGACCTACAATGAGCAGTTCTTC,TRBV5-1,TRBJ2-1,few,.
CSASSGDTDTQYF,TGCAGTGCTAGTAGCGGGGACACAGATACGCAGTATTTT,TRBV20-1,TRBJ2-3,few,TRBD2
CASSLVNTEAFF,TGCGCCAGCAGCTTGGTCAACACTGAAGCTTTCTTT,TRBV5-1,TRBJ1-1,many,.
CASSPSQAGANVLTF,TGTGCCAGCAGCCCGAGTCAGGCTGGGGCCAACGTCCTGACTTTC,TRBV3-1,TRBJ2-6,few,.
CASSTINTGELFF,TGTGCCAGTAGTACGATTAACACCGGGGAGCTGTTTTTT,TRBV19,TRBJ2-2,few,.
CASSLEYAGISGNTIYF,TGTGCCAGCAGCTTAGAATACGCCGGGATCTCTGGAAACACCATATATTTT,TRBV7-9,TRBJ1-3,.,.
CAPEGPRALVEQYF,TGTGCCCCCGAAGGGCCGCGAGCCCTTGTCGAGCAGTACTTC,TRBV18,TRBJ2-7,.,.
CASSLILATQETQYF,TGCGCCAGCAGCTTGATCTTGGCAACTCAAGAGACCCAGTACTTC,TRBV5-1,TRBJ2-5,medium-sized,.
CASRRDRGPRTEAFF,TGTGCCAGCAGAAGGGACAGGGGGCCGAGAACTGAAGCTTTCTTT,TRBV7-2,TRBJ1-1,.,TRBD1
CSARGGANVNQPQHF,TGCAGTGCTAGAGGGGGGGCAAATGTCAATCAGCCCCAGCATTTT,TRBV20-1,TRBJ1-5,.,.
CASSYYGPFGQPQHF,TGTGCCAGCAGTTACTATGGGCCCTTCGGACAGCCCCAGCATTTT,TRBV6-5,TRBJ1-5,.,.
CSVTRPGKGYNEQFF,TGCAGCGTAACCCGCCCGGGGAAAGGCTACAATGAGCAGTTCTTC,TRBV29-1,TRBJ2-1,few,.
CASKGSSGNTIYF,TGTGCCAGCAAGGGCAGCTCTGGAAACACCATATATTTT,TRBV28,TRBJ1-3,few,.
CASSQVGSSNQPQHF,TGCGCCAGCAGCCAAGTTGGCAGCAGCAATCAGCCCCAGCATTTT,TRBV4-1,TRBJ1-5,few,.
CASSLVTGYEQYF,TGTGCCAGCAGCTTAGTTACAGGGTACGAGCAGTACTTC,TRBV7-2,TRBJ2-7,.,.
CASRTPGQGDEKLFF,TGTGCCAGCAGGACGCCGGGACAGGGGGATGAAAAACTGTTTTTT,TRBV7-2,TRBJ1-4,few,TRBD1
CASTSGGGYNEQFF,TGTGCCAGCACCTCCGGGGGGGGGTACAATGAGCAGTTCTTC,TRBV28,TRBJ2-1,many,TRBD2
CASSFREMGGYTF,TGCGCCAGCAGCTTTAGAGAAATGGGAGGCTACACCTTC,TRBV5-1,TRBJ1-2,.,.
CASSQGGSAFF,TGTGCCAGCAGTCAAGGGGGGTCGGCTTTCTTT,TRBV6-5,TRBJ1-1,.,.
CASSQDLRVRGRDTGELFF,TGCGCCAGCAGCCAAGATCTTCGGGTCAGGGGTCGAGACACCGGGGAGCTGTTTTTT,TRBV4-3,TRBJ2-2,.,.
CASSWGTGADTQYF,TGTGCCAGCAGCTGGGGGACAGGGGCAGATACGCAGTATTTT,TRBV7-2,TRBJ2-3,few,TRBD1
CASSITGTTLANYGYTF,TGTGCCAGCAGTATAACAGGGACAACCTTAGCTAACTATGGCTACACCTTC,TRBV27,TRBJ1-2,few,.
CASSRTTGGATEAFF,TGCGCCAGCAGCCGTACGACAGGGGGGGCGACTGAAGCTTTCTTT,TRBV4-3,TRBJ1-1,.,TRBD1
CASSIRVTYEQYF,TGTGCCAGCAGCATCCGGGTTACCTACGAGCAGTACTTC,TRBV7-8,TRBJ2-7,.,.
CSARVQRGAQETQYF,TGCAGTGCTAGAGTTCAAAGGGGGGCCCAAGAGACCCAGTACTTC,TRBV20-1,TRBJ2-5,few,.
CASSPLSGSNTGELFF,TGTGCCAGCAGCCCCCTCTCGGGGAGCAACACCGGGGAGCTGTTTTTT,TRBV9,TRBJ2-2,.,.
CASSPRPLAGFADTQYF,TGTGCCAGCTCACCACGCCCGCTAGCGGGGTTTGCAGATACGCAGTATTTT,TRBV18,TRBJ2-3,.,TRBD2
CASSPKRGSRTAYEQYF,TGTGCCAGCAGCCCAAAAAGGGGCAGCAGAACGGCCTACGAGCAGTACTTC,TRBV7-2,TRBJ2-7,few,.
CSVALGKNTEAFF,TGCAGCGTCGCCTTGGGGAAGAACACTGAAGCTTTCTTT,TRBV29-1,TRBJ1-1,.,.
CASSQDPASERAKNIQYF,TGTGCCAGCAGCCAAGATCCGGCTAGCGAAAGAGCCAAAAACATTCAGTACTTC,TRBV14,TRBJ2-4,many,.
CASSLTGGTNTGELFF,TGCGCCAGCAGCTTGACCGGGGGTACTAACACCGGGGAGCTGTTTTTT,TRBV5-1,TRBJ2-2,many,.
CASSPSVAPYNEQFF,TGTGCCAGCTCGCCGTCGGTAGCTCCTTACAATGAGCAGTTCTTC,TRBV18,TRBJ2-1,.,.
CASSFEGREQFF,TGTGCCAGCAGCTTCGAGGGTCGTGAGCAGTTCTTC,TRBV7-2,TRBJ2-1,.,.
CASSFRQGGYTF,TGTGCCAGCAGCTTCCGACAGGGTGGCTACACCTTC,TRBV6-6,TRBJ1-2,few,TRBD1
CASSHSTGGPNEKLFF,TGCGCCAGCAGCCATTCAACAGGGGGCCCTAATGAAAAACTGTTTTTT,TRBV4-3,TRBJ1-4,.,TRBD1
CASSLGAGLAGFF,TGTGCCAGCAGTCTAGGGGCGGGACTAGCGGGGTTCTTC,TRBV7-2,TRBJ2-1,few,TRBD2
CASSPDQALQTEDTDTQYF,TGTGCCAGCTCCCCAGATCAGGCCCTTCAGACCGAAGACACAGATACGCAGTATTTT,TRBV18,TRBJ2-3,.,.
CASSPRGGYTF,TGTGCCAGCAGTCCCAGGGGCGGCTACACCTTC,TRBV6-6,TRBJ1-2,few,.
CASSLPWRTDTQYF,TGTGCCAGCAGCCTCCCATGGAGGACAGATACGCAGTATTTT,TRBV7-6,TRBJ2-3,many,.
CASSRNREGEAFF,TGTGCCAGCAGCCGCAACAGGGAGGGTGAAGCTTTCTTT,TRBV6-2/TRBV6-3,TRBJ1-1,few,.